This TCR beta chain came from a study of regulatory T cells in long-lasting Graves disease. Described time point: persistent/refractory GD, antithyroid drugs over 5 years with positive TRAb. From RNA extracted from PBMCs, the TCR library was made. Germline V CDR1 and CDR2: MNHEY, SMNVEV (reference sequence). The CDR3 spans 14 residues. V lost 8 bases to trimming and J lost 6 bases; unmatched junction nucleotides: 5. Library construction for TCR beta used iRepertoire HTBI primers and Arm-PCR of CDR3 regions. TCRdb passed the multiplex PCR reads through MiXCR, listing each CDR3 protein once. This sample has roughly 400,000 distinct CDR3 sequences, with about 20% found just once.

J is TRBJ1-6 and V is TRBV27, with 9 bases aligning to TRBD1. This receptor was taken from a female donor with Graves disease. This specimen was peripheral blood mononuclear cells (PBMCs), taken when the disease was refractory, from a patient treated with antithyroid drugs. CDR3 DNA sequence: TGTGCCAGCCGCCCGACAGGGGGTAATTCACCCCTCCACTTT. Encoded protein: CASRPTGGNSPLHF.